This entry concerns a single T cell receptor (beta chain). Antigen: not known. The sample comes from a study of T cell responses to AZD1222 COVID-19 vaccine. Study-level background: Whether given at about 4 or about 12 weeks, second doses were pooled.

Study results and caveats: Seropositive status at baseline applied to only 5 or 6 AZD1222 recipients. Females made up more of the donors, who were largely white British, and clonal diversity may have come out too low. Targeting of unmutated variant regions was reportedly seen in nearly half of spike-specific TCRs.

With 0 bases clipped from V and 5 bases from J, the junction kept 8 bases outside the gene matches. The CDR3 length is 16 residues. The germline V gene encodes CDR1 SGHRS and CDR2 YFSETQ. The data were produced by immunoSEQ multiplex PCR, yet TCRdb's version contains in-frame clones alone and is incomplete. Counted here are about 130,000 clones, 70% to 90% occurring once; the ten biggest clones make up roughly 1.6%. The rearrangement uses TRBV5-1 and TRBJ2-7, with 10 bases matching TRBD2. This TCR came from an adult in good health. This sample comprised peripheral blood, obtained on day 0 of AZD1222 vaccination. This chain's CDR3 is CASSLEWTSGADEQYF. The CDR3 nucleotides are TGCGCCAGCAGCTTGGAATGGACTAGCGGAGCTGACGAGCAGTACTTC. Together with reference TRBV5-1 and TRBJ2-7, the CDR3 gives the full variable domain: KAGVTQTPRYLIKTRGQQVTLSCSPISGHRSVSWYQQTPGQGLQFLFEYFSETQRNKGNFPGRFSGRQFSNSRSEMNVSTLELGDSALYLCASSLEWTSGADEQYFGPGTRLTVT.